The next 31 T cell receptor beta chains were all read from a single sample in a study of OX40 agonist ivuxolimab in advanced cancers. Sequencing used immunoSEQ multiplex PCR; TCRdb keeps in-frame clones, though not all of them. This table holds about 66,000 clones, roughly four fifths found once. The input for sequencing was CD4+ or CD8+ T cells sorted from blood, taken in a trial of the OX40 agonist ivuxolimab. The receptors here all came from an adult with an advanced solid tumor such as melanoma, head and neck, liver or kidney cancer.

The chain links TRBV9 to TRBJ2-7; D not resolved. Trimming took off 0 bases at V and 5 bases at J, with 9 bases between the two ends. The CDR3 is made up of 13 amino acids. Germline-derived CDR1 and CDR2 are SGDLS and YYNGEE. The CDR3, as DNA: TGTGCCAGCAGCGTAGCTCCGATAGACGAGCAGTACTTC. It translates to CASSVAPIDEQYF.

A few counts support this clone. This chain connects TRBV6-1 to TRBJ1-6; unclear D gene. CDR3 length: 13 amino acids. Trimming took off 3 bases at V and 10 bases at J, with 10 bases between the two ends. Germline CDR1 is MNHNS and CDR2 is SASEGT. This CDR3 reads CASSDRWSSPLHF. CDR3 DNA sequence: TGTGCCAGCAGTGACAGGTGGTCCTCACCCCTCCACTTT.

The chain is built from TRBV5-1 and TRBJ1-4, with 11 nucleotides matching TRBD1. The germline CDR1 and CDR2 sequences are SGHRS and YFSETQ. This CDR3 has 15 amino acids. With V trimmed by 6 bases and J by 7 bases, 8 bases remained unmatched. The CDR3 spells CASNLLGTGGEKLFF. The CDR3 DNA reads TGCGCCAGCAACCTCCTTGGGACAGGGGGTGAAAAACTGTTTTTT.

The chain recombines TRBV6-5 with TRBJ1-2; D unresolved. The germline V and J ends were trimmed by 4 bases and 8 bases, with 14 bases remaining between them. This CDR3 comprises 13 residues. Germline loops: CDR1 MNHEY, CDR2 SVGAGI. Here the CDR3 reads CASSSVGRGGYTF. The CDR3 nucleotides are TGTGCCAGCAGTTCCGTGGGGAGAGGGGGCTACACCTTC.

As DNA, the CDR3 is TGTGCCAGCAGCGTAGGCCCCTTACAGGGGGCGAACATTCAGTACTTC. This encodes CASSVGPLQGANIQYF. The chain joins TRBV9 to TRBJ2-4; 9 bases are shared with TRBD1. The CDR3 totals 16 residues. Germline lookup yields CDR1 SGDLS and CDR2 YYNGEE. With V trimmed by 0 bases and J by 7 bases, 8 bases remained unmatched.

The chain couples TRBV5-8 to TRBJ2-3; D perhaps matches TRBD2 (5 bases). Trimming stripped 4 bases from V and 1 base from J, with 10 bases between. Germline V lookup: CDR1 SGHTS, CDR2 YDEGEE. This CDR3 is built from 14 residues. The CDR3 sequence is CASSPGLRTDTQYF. The CDR3 DNA sequence: TGTGCCAGCAGCCCAGGACTCCGCACAGATACGCAGTATTTT.

This chain links TRBV6-1 with TRBJ1-2, with 10 nucleotides matching TRBD1. Germline trimming cut 6 bases from V and 2 bases from J; bases unmatched to any gene: 3. Germline V gene data show CDR1 as MNHNS and CDR2 as SASEGT. CDR3 length: 14 residues. The DNA for the CDR3 is TGTGCCAGCAGGATGGGACAGGGGAACTATGGCTACACCTTC. Protein: CASRMGQGNYGYTF.

The chain is built from TRBV7-9 and TRBJ1-6; D remains unclear. The CDR3 totals 13 residues. V dropped 1 base and J dropped 7 bases, with 5 bases sitting between them. Germline loops: CDR1 SEHNR, CDR2 FQNEAQ (reference sequence). CDR3 nucleotides: TGTGCCAGCAGCTTAGGTTTAAATTCACCCCTCCACTTT. This gives the protein CASSLGLNSPLHF.

V gene TRBV5-6 combines with J gene TRBJ1-2; 8 nucleotides match TRBD1. Germline assignment: CDR1 SGHDT and CDR2 YYEEEE. V trimming: 5 bases; J trimming: 0 bases; junction bases outside the gene matches: 0. The CDR3 is 13 amino acids. The CDR3 reads CASRDRANYGYTF. Here the CDR3 DNA reads TGTGCCAGCAGGGACAGGGCTAACTATGGCTACACCTTC.

This clone was detected only once. The gene calls are TRBV5-1 and TRBJ1-2, with a weak D call TRBD1 (6 bases). CDR1 is SGHRS, CDR2 YFSETQ, per germline. CDR3 length: 15 residues. V was pared by 0 bases and J by 4 bases, with 13 bases between. The CDR3 spells CASSLVGDNLYGYTF. CDR3 bases: TGCGCCAGCAGCTTGGTGGGGGACAACCTCTATGGCTACACCTTC. The whole variable domain, remainder taken from reference TRBV5-1 and TRBJ1-2, is KAGVTQTPRYLIKTRGQQVTLSCSPISGHRSVSWYQQTPGQGLQFLFEYFSETQRNKGNFPGRFSGRQFSNSRSEMNVSTLELGDSALYLCASSLVGDNLYGYTFGSGTRLTVV.

The V gene is TRBV6-1, the J gene TRBJ1-1; 7 positions agree with TRBD1. Trimming cost V 7 bases and J 3 bases; bases outside gene matches: 8. From germline, CDR1 is MNHNS and CDR2 SASEGT. This CDR3 comprises 14 residues. The CDR3, as DNA: TGTGCCAGCATTGAGACGACAGGGTACACTGAAGCTTTCTTT. Its protein product is CASIETTGYTEAFF.

This clone was seen a single time. V gene TRBV11-1 combines with J gene TRBJ2-1; D not resolved. The germline V gene encodes CDR1 SGHAT and CDR2 FQDESV (reference sequence). The CDR3 is made up of 15 amino acids. Trimming left V 3 bases short and J 0 bases short, with 9 bases between. The CDR3 region is CASSLKPDSYNEQFF. The CDR3 nucleotides read TGTGCCAGCAGCTTGAAACCTGACTCCTACAATGAGCAGTTCTTC.

The V gene is TRBV6-1, the J gene TRBJ2-3; no clear D gene. Trimming pared 2 bases from V and 4 bases from J, leaving 10 bases between. Looked up from germline, CDR1 is MNHNS and CDR2 is SASEGT. This CDR3 contains 14 residues. The CDR3 DNA is TGTGCCAGCAGTGAAATTTTCGTGGCAGATACGCAGTATTTT. Amino acids: CASSEIFVADTQYF.

J is TRBJ2-2 and V is TRBV27; 7 bases agree with TRBD2. V was clipped by 3 bases and J by 4 bases; unmatched bases: 2. The CDR3 consists of 14 residues. Germline-derived CDR1 and CDR2 are MNHEY and SMNVEV (reference sequence). CDR3 in DNA: TGTGCCAGCAGTTTGTGGGGGGGCACCGGGGAGCTGTTTTTT. Its protein is CASSLWGGTGELFF.

J is TRBJ1-3 and V is TRBV6-4, with D perhaps TRBD1 (5 bases). CDR3 size: 15 residues. Trimming removed 0 bases at V and 3 bases at J, with 9 bases between. Germline V gene sequence: CDR1 MRHNA, CDR2 SNTAGT. CDR3 protein: CASSDSSGGGNTIYF. CDR3 nucleotide sequence: TGTGCCAGCAGTGACTCCTCGGGGGGTGGAAACACCATATATTTT.

V is TRBV10-3 and J is TRBJ2-7; D might be TRBD1 or TRBD2, each matching 5 bases. The CDR3 has 13 residues. Germline CDR1 is ENHRY and CDR2 is SYGVKD. Trimming removed 6 bases from V and 3 bases from J, with 12 bases in between. DNA for the CDR3: TGTGCCATCAGGCCGGGACGTATCTACGAGCAGTACTTC. Its protein is CAIRPGRIYEQYF.

CDR3 in amino acids: CASSQGGGSGGNTIYF. In nucleotides, the CDR3 is TGTGCCAGCAGCCAAGGGGGGGGTTCAGGTGGAAACACCATATATTTT. J is TRBJ1-3 and V is TRBV4-2; TRBD1 is a possible D gene (5 bases). This CDR3 is 16 amino acids long. V lost 1 base, J lost 3 bases, and 13 bases lay in between. Germline V lookup: CDR1 LGHNA, CDR2 YNFKEQ.

This sequence joins TRBV19 and TRBJ2-2, with D possibly being TRBD2 (6 bases). Germline CDR1 and CDR2: LNHDA and SQIVND (reference sequence). This CDR3 is 15 amino acids long. V lost 8 bases and J lost 1, with 14 bases in between. As DNA, the CDR3 is TGTGCCAGTCGAAATCAGGGAGGGAACACCGGGGAGCTGTTTTTT. Protein sequence: CASRNQGGNTGELFF.

For this clone: A read error may account for a junction end that differs from germline. This sequence joins TRBV7-7 and TRBJ2-5; possibly TRBD1 for D (5 bases). The CDR3 length is 14 residues. CDR1 SSHAT and CDR2 FNYEAQ come from the germline V gene (reference sequence). The CDR3 loop reads CASSPGPVQETQYF. In DNA form, the CDR3 reads TGTGCTAGCAGCCCAGGGCCGGTCCAAGAGACCCAGTACTTC.

The chain recombines TRBV5-5 with TRBJ2-3; TRBD2 matches 9 bases. This CDR3 comprises 12 residues. CDR1 is SGHKS and CDR2 is YYEKEE in the germline V gene (reference sequence). The J segment lost 12 bases and the V segment lost 3 bases, leaving 5 bases of the junction unmatched. The CDR3 loop reads CASSSPGLAQYF. In DNA form, the CDR3 reads TGTGCCAGCAGCTCACCGGGACTAGCCCAGTATTTT.

The chain joins TRBV5-1 to TRBJ1-2, with no clear D. The ends were cut back, 0 bases at V and 7 bases at J, with 19 bases in the middle. The CDR3 covers 16 residues. Germline loops: CDR1 SGHRS, CDR2 YFSETQ. The CDR3 protein is CASSLESSAWTGGYTF. CDR3 in DNA: TGCGCCAGCAGCTTGGAGTCTTCAGCTTGGACGGGTGGCTACACCTTC.

The CDR3 coding sequence is TGTGCCAGCAGCTTAAGGCGCGCAGATACGCAGTATTTT. Translation: CASSLRRADTQYF. The V call is TRBV11-3, the J call TRBJ2-3; D call uncertain. The CDR3 spans 13 residues. Trimming removed 2 bases at V and 4 bases at J, with 7 bases between. Germline V gene lookup returns CDR1 SGHNT and CDR2 YENEEA.

The V call is TRBV6-1, the J call TRBJ2-7, with no clear D. The CDR3 sequence is 14 residues long. The germline gives CDR1 MNHNS, CDR2 SASEGT. Trimming shortened V by 5 bases and J by 1 base, and 12 bases separated the two germline ends. CDR3 DNA: TGTGCCAGCAGTTTGGACCAGGTTTCCTACGAGCAGTACTTC. Amino acids: CASSLDQVSYEQYF.

The chain carries TRBV7-9 and TRBJ1-1; no clear D gene. Looked up from germline, CDR1 is SEHNR and CDR2 is FQNEAQ (reference sequence). The V end lost 1 base, the J end lost 1 base, and 13 bases lay between the germline ends. This CDR3 is built from 16 residues. In DNA, the CDR3 is TGTGCCAGCAGCTTAGGTAGCGGGCGGAAGAACACTGAAGCTTTCTTT. Translation gives CASSLGSGRKNTEAFF.

The chain joins TRBV28 to TRBJ1-5; TRBD1 agrees at 9 bases. Trimming at V came to 8 bases and at J to 4 bases, leaving 9 bases not matched to a gene. Germline V lookup: CDR1 MDHEN, CDR2 SYDVKM. The CDR3 is 15 residues long. CDR3 sequence reads: CASPPTGGENQPQHF. DNA for the CDR3: TGTGCCAGCCCCCCCACAGGGGGCGAAAATCAGCCCCAGCATTTT.

The chain uses TRBV2 and TRBJ2-6; 8 bases fit TRBD1. The trim removed 4 bases at V and 2 bases at J, leaving 1 base unmatched. The CDR3 has 15 residues. Germline CDR1 and CDR2: SNHLY and FYNNEI. The CDR3 is CASSGGQAGANVLTF. In DNA, the CDR3 is TGTGCCAGCAGTGGGGGACAGGCTGGGGCCAACGTCCTGACTTTC.

This clone was seen a few times. The V and J genes are TRBV7-9 and TRBJ1-1; 7 bases align to TRBD1. Germline V gene data show CDR1 as SEHNR and CDR2 as FQNEAQ (reference sequence). The CDR3 totals 14 residues. The J segment lost 5 bases and the V segment lost 3 bases, leaving 6 bases of the junction unmatched. DNA for the CDR3: TGTGCCAGCAGCTTCGACAGGGTTTCAACTGAAGCTTTCTTT. Protein sequence: CASSFDRVSTEAFF.

This clone was counted a single time. The chain combines TRBV7-3 with TRBJ1-5, with D tentatively TRBD1 (5 bases). CDR1 and CDR2 (germline): SGHTA, FQGTGA. CDR3 length: 15 residues. Trimming cost V 0 bases and J 6 bases, with 12 bases left between them. This chain's CDR3 is CASSLTAGYGQPQHF. CDR3 nucleotide sequence: TGTGCCAGCAGCTTAACGGCAGGGTACGGTCAGCCCCAGCATTTT.

Only one count was recorded for this clone. CDR3 sequence: CASSVYPKGQQGTEAFF. The CDR3 DNA follows: TGTGCCAGTAGTGTGTACCCCAAGGGGCAACAGGGTACTGAAGCTTTCTTT. V gene TRBV19 combines with J gene TRBJ1-1; D is perhaps TRBD1 (6 bases). Trimming left V 5 bases short and J 5 bases short, with 24 bases between. CDR3 size: 17 residues. Germline lookup yields CDR1 LNHDA and CDR2 SQIVND (reference sequence). The full variable domain, with the rest looked up from reference TRBV19 and TRBJ1-1, is DGGITQSPKYLFRKEGQNVTLSCEQNLNHDAMYWYRQDPGQGLRLIYYSQIVNDFQKGDIAEGYSVSREKKESFPLTVTSAQKNPTAFYLCASSVYPKGQQGTEAFFGQGTRLTVV.

A single count supports this clone. This sequence joins TRBV11-2 and TRBJ1-5; no reliable D call. CDR3 length equals 13 residues. Germline V gene sequence: CDR1 SGHAT, CDR2 FQNNGV. V lost 7 bases and J lost 6, with 13 bases in between. CDR3 sequence: CASMNGLAQPQHF. The CDR3 DNA reads as TGTGCCAGCATGAATGGGCTCGCTCAGCCCCAGCATTTT.

The V gene is TRBV7-3, the J gene TRBJ1-1; TRBD1 matches at 9 bases. Germline V gene lookup returns CDR1 SGHTA and CDR2 FQGTGA. The CDR3 contains 15 residues. The ends lost 5 bases at V and 5 bases at J; junction bases unmatched: 9. The CDR3 sequence: CASSIGTGSTTEAFF. The CDR3 coding sequence is TGTGCCAGCAGCATTGGGACAGGGTCGACAACTGAAGCTTTCTTT.